The 5 T cell receptor beta chains below were found in one sample sequenced in a study of T cell responses to AZD1222 COVID-19 vaccine. TCRdb's table, derived via immunoSEQ multiplex PCR, lists solely in-frame clones and lacks some. The table includes 91,000 or so clones, 90% to 95% detected once. The sample here was peripheral blood, taken 28 days after the second AZD1222 dose. All receptors come from an adult who received the AZD1222 COVID-19 vaccine.

The chain employs TRBV19 and TRBJ2-1; 7 bases fit TRBD2. The CDR3 has 15 amino acids. The germline gives CDR1 LNHDA, CDR2 SQIVND (reference sequence). Trimming cost V 1 base and J 6 bases; bases outside gene matches: 6. In DNA, the CDR3 is TGTGCCAGTAGTATAGGTCTAGCGGTGGCCAATGAGCAGTTCTTC. Protein: CASSIGLAVANEQFF.

This chain uses TRBV7-9 with TRBJ1-5, with D hard to call. Germline V CDR1 and CDR2: SEHNR, FQNEAQ (reference sequence). This CDR3 has 13 amino acids. Trimming stripped 5 bases from V and 4 bases from J, with 9 bases between. The CDR3 DNA sequence: TGTGCCAGCAGCCGGGAGGGAAATCAGCCCCAGCATTTT. Protein: CASSREGNQPQHF. Full variable domain (missing parts from reference TRBV7-9 and TRBJ1-5): DTGVSQNPRHKITKRGQNVTFRCDPISEHNRLYWYRQTLGQGPEFLTYFQNEAQLEKSRLLSDRFSAERPKGSFSTLEIQRTEQGDSAMYLCASSREGNQPQHFGDGTRLSIL.

DNA for the CDR3: TGTGCCAGCAGCTCCCGGCCCCCAGCTACTAGCGGGTCCACAGATACGCAGTATTTT. It specifies CASSSRPPATSGSTDTQYF. The chain is built from TRBV11-3 and TRBJ2-3; 9 bases are a match to TRBD2. The CDR3 spans 19 residues. The germline V gene encodes CDR1 SGHNT and CDR2 YENEEA. V trimming: 4 bases; J trimming: 2 bases; junction bases outside the gene matches: 16.

This chain joins TRBV29-1 and TRBJ1-1; the D gene is possibly TRBD1 (5 bases). The CDR3 is 11 residues long. Germline values: CDR1 SQVTM, CDR2 ANQGSEA. Trimming left V 2 bases short and J 9 bases short, with 10 bases between. This CDR3 is CSVEKDKKAFF. In DNA form, the CDR3 reads TGCAGCGTTGAAAAGGACAAGAAAGCTTTCTTT.

The genes are TRBV30 and TRBJ1-3, with D perhaps TRBD1 (6 bases). The CDR3 runs to 14 residues. The germline V gene has CDR1 GTSNPN and CDR2 SVGIG (reference sequence). The V and J ends lost 0 bases and 4 bases respectively, with 10 bases between them. As DNA, the CDR3 is TGTGCCTGGAGTGTAACAGGGCCGGGAAACACCATATATTTT. Translating gives CAWSVTGPGNTIYF.